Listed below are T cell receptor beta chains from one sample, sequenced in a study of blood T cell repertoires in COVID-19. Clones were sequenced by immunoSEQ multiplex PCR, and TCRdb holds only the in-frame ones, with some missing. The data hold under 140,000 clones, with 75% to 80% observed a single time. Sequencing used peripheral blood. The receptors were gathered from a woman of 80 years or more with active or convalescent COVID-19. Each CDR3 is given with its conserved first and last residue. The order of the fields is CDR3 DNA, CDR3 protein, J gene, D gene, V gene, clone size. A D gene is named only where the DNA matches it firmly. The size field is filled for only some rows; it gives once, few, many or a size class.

CDR3 DNA: TGTGCCAGCAGCCTTCAGGCAGGGGTGAACACTGAAGCTTTCTTT; CDR3 protein: CASSLQAGVNTEAFF; J gene: TRBJ1-1; D gene: .; V gene: TRBV7-2; clone size: .
CDR3 DNA: TGTGCCAGTAAGTCGGGATACAATGAGCAGTTCTTC; CDR3 protein: CASKSGYNEQFF; J gene: TRBJ2-1; D gene: .; V gene: TRBV19; clone size: .
CDR3 DNA: TGCGCCAGCAGCTTGGGACAGGGCGTACAAGAGACCCAGTACTTC; CDR3 protein: CASSLGQGVQETQYF; J gene: TRBJ2-5; D gene: TRBD1; V gene: TRBV5-1; clone size: .
CDR3 DNA: TGTGCCAGCAGCTCGGTCCCCGGGACAGCTTACAATGAGCAGTTCTTC; CDR3 protein: CASSSVPGTAYNEQFF; J gene: TRBJ2-1; D gene: TRBD1; V gene: TRBV11-2; clone size: few
CDR3 DNA: TGCAGCGTTGAAGGACTAGCGGGCAGCTCCTACGAGCAGTACTTC; CDR3 protein: CSVEGLAGSSYEQYF; J gene: TRBJ2-7; D gene: TRBD2; V gene: TRBV29-1; clone size: .
CDR3 DNA: TGTGCCAGCAAACCGGGACAGTTCACAGATACGCAGTATTTT; CDR3 protein: CASKPGQFTDTQYF; J gene: TRBJ2-3; D gene: TRBD1; V gene: TRBV6-5; clone size: .
CDR3 DNA: TGTGCCAGCTCACCACCATCGGGTACCAACAATGAGCAGTTCTTC; CDR3 protein: CASSPPSGTNNEQFF; J gene: TRBJ2-1; D gene: .; V gene: TRBV18; clone size: .
CDR3 DNA: TGTGCCTGGAAGGATCAGGGGCCATATGGCTACACCTTC; CDR3 protein: CAWKDQGPYGYTF; J gene: TRBJ1-2; D gene: .; V gene: TRBV30; clone size: .
CDR3 DNA: TGTGCCAGCAGTACCGGGACTAGGGATACGCAGTATTTT; CDR3 protein: CASSTGTRDTQYF; J gene: TRBJ2-3; D gene: TRBD2; V gene: TRBV7-3; clone size: once
CDR3 DNA: TGTGCCAGCAGCCTCGGACAGTCTACCTACGAGCAGTACTTC; CDR3 protein: CASSLGQSTYEQYF; J gene: TRBJ2-7; D gene: .; V gene: TRBV11-1; clone size: .
CDR3 DNA: TGTGCCAGCAGCTTTCCGGGAAACACCATATATTTT; CDR3 protein: CASSFPGNTIYF; J gene: TRBJ1-3; D gene: .; V gene: TRBV7-2; clone size: .
CDR3 DNA: TGTGCCAGCAGCTCGGGATCCCAAGAGACCCAGTACTTC; CDR3 protein: CASSSGSQETQYF; J gene: TRBJ2-5; D gene: .; V gene: TRBV11-1; clone size: .
CDR3 DNA: TGTGCCAGCAGACGCTACAGGGGGCAGACTGAAGCTTTCTTT; CDR3 protein: CASRRYRGQTEAFF; J gene: TRBJ1-1; D gene: TRBD1; V gene: TRBV14; clone size: few
CDR3 DNA: TGTGCCAGCAGCCCGCGCCCTGGGACTAGTGCAGGGGAGCAGTTCTTC; CDR3 protein: CASSPRPGTSAGEQFF; J gene: TRBJ2-1; D gene: TRBD2; V gene: TRBV7-9; clone size: .
CDR3 DNA: TGTGCCTGGAGTTCGACTAGCGTGGCGACCCAGTACTTC; CDR3 protein: CAWSSTSVATQYF; J gene: TRBJ2-5; D gene: TRBD2; V gene: TRBV30; clone size: .
CDR3 DNA: TGTGCCAGCTCACCGTTCGACGTAGGACTCTCCTACGAGCAGTACTTC; CDR3 protein: CASSPFDVGLSYEQYF; J gene: TRBJ2-7; D gene: .; V gene: TRBV18; clone size: .
CDR3 DNA: TGCAGCGTTGAACTATACAATGAGCAGTTCTTC; CDR3 protein: CSVELYNEQFF; J gene: TRBJ2-1; D gene: .; V gene: TRBV29-1; clone size: .
CDR3 DNA: TGCAGTGCTGGGAGCTATGGCTACACCTTC; CDR3 protein: CSAGSYGYTF; J gene: TRBJ1-2; D gene: .; V gene: TRBV20-1; clone size: few
CDR3 DNA: TGTGCCAGCAGTGAAATGGCAGAATATGGCTACACCTTC; CDR3 protein: CASSEMAEYGYTF; J gene: TRBJ1-2; D gene: .; V gene: TRBV6-1; clone size: .
CDR3 DNA: TGTGCCAGCAGGGCCGGACAGTTATACACTGAAGCTTTCTTT; CDR3 protein: CASRAGQLYTEAFF; J gene: TRBJ1-1; D gene: .; V gene: TRBV6-5; clone size: few
CDR3 DNA: TGTGCCAGCAGTTACGGCGGGACAGGTAACTATCAGCCCCAGCATTTT; CDR3 protein: CASSYGGTGNYQPQHF; J gene: TRBJ1-5; D gene: TRBD1; V gene: TRBV6-2/TRBV6-3; clone size: .
CDR3 DNA: TGTGCCAGCAGTTTCAACTTTCTCTTCGAGCAGTTCTTC; CDR3 protein: CASSFNFLFEQFF; J gene: TRBJ2-1; D gene: .; V gene: TRBV12-3/TRBV12-4; clone size: once
CDR3 DNA: TGCAGTGCTAGTTTTTTAGCGGGAGTGGATGAGCAGTTCTTC; CDR3 protein: CSASFLAGVDEQFF; J gene: TRBJ2-1; D gene: TRBD2; V gene: TRBV20-1; clone size: .
CDR3 DNA: TGCAGTGCTAGTCGACAGGGCATTGAGCAGTTCTTC; CDR3 protein: CSASRQGIEQFF; J gene: TRBJ2-1; D gene: TRBD1; V gene: TRBV20-1; clone size: .
CDR3 DNA: TGTGCCAGCAGCGTAGGCAGTAGCACAGATACGCAGTATTTT; CDR3 protein: CASSVGSSTDTQYF; J gene: TRBJ2-3; D gene: .; V gene: TRBV9; clone size: .
CDR3 DNA: TGCGCCAGCAGAGAGGGGGCGGAGGGGGCCAACGTCCTGACTTTC; CDR3 protein: CASREGAEGANVLTF; J gene: TRBJ2-6; D gene: TRBD1; V gene: TRBV5-1; clone size: .
CDR3 DNA: TGCGCCAGCAGCCTTAATCCAGCGGGAGTGAACACCGGGGAGCTGTTTTTT; CDR3 protein: CASSLNPAGVNTGELFF; J gene: TRBJ2-2; D gene: TRBD2; V gene: TRBV5-1; clone size: few
CDR3 DNA: TGTGCCAGCAGCTCACTTACGTACGGGGACGAGCAGTACTTC; CDR3 protein: CASSSLTYGDEQYF; J gene: TRBJ2-7; D gene: .; V gene: TRBV7-9; clone size: few
CDR3 DNA: TGTGCCAGCAGTTACTCCCGGGAGGGCGCCGGGGAGCTGTTTTTT; CDR3 protein: CASSYSREGAGELFF; J gene: TRBJ2-2; D gene: TRBD2; V gene: TRBV6-5; clone size: .
CDR3 DNA: TGTGCCAGCAGCTTAGTGGGAGCCCGCTACGAGCAGTACTTC; CDR3 protein: CASSLVGARYEQYF; J gene: TRBJ2-7; D gene: .; V gene: TRBV7-2; clone size: .
CDR3 DNA: TGCAGTGCCTTGACTTCTGATACGCAGTATTTT; CDR3 protein: CSALTSDTQYF; J gene: TRBJ2-3; D gene: .; V gene: TRBV20-1; clone size: .
CDR3 DNA: TGTGCCAGGGGGACTAGCGGGACCTATGGTGGGGCCCAGTACTTC; CDR3 protein: CARGTSGTYGGAQYF; J gene: TRBJ2-5; D gene: TRBD2; V gene: TRBV2; clone size: once
CDR3 DNA: TGTGCCAGCAGTTTCAGGGGATCACCCCTCCACTTT; CDR3 protein: CASSFRGSPLHF; J gene: TRBJ1-6; D gene: .; V gene: TRBV27; clone size: .
CDR3 DNA: TGCGCCAGCAGCTTGGGGTCAGGGTTTACTGAAGCTTTCTTT; CDR3 protein: CASSLGSGFTEAFF; J gene: TRBJ1-1; D gene: .; V gene: TRBV5-1; clone size: .
CDR3 DNA: TGTGCCAGCAGCTTCTCAGGGGGCGGCGAGCAGTACTTC; CDR3 protein: CASSFSGGGEQYF; J gene: TRBJ2-7; D gene: TRBD1; V gene: TRBV5-4; clone size: .
CDR3 DNA: TGTGCCAGCAGTGAACAGGGGTCGGGCAATCAGCCCCAGCATTTT; CDR3 protein: CASSEQGSGNQPQHF; J gene: TRBJ1-5; D gene: .; V gene: TRBV6-1; clone size: few